This TCR beta chain was sequenced in a study of technical replicates of blood from a handful of donors. Produced via immunoSEQ multiplex PCR; TCRdb's table is partial and in-frame only. This sample carries tens of thousands of clones, around 93% of them seen once, and the ten largest clones take 0.2% to 0.25%. The TCR sequence derives from a human donor in good health. The material sequenced was T cells isolated from PBMCs.

The CDR3 region is CATSSTYNEQFF. CDR3 DNA: TGTGCCACTTCCTCTACCTACAATGAGCAGTTCTTC. The chain recombines TRBV19 with TRBJ2-1, with D uncertain. Germline V gene lookup returns CDR1 LNHDA and CDR2 SQIVND (reference sequence). Deletions cut 10 bases from V and 2 bases from J, with 9 bases between. The CDR3 covers 12 residues.